Presented here are 3 T cell receptor beta chains from one specimen sequenced in a study of cytomegalovirus exposure and HLA in healthy donors. PCR involved 60 Vbeta and 13 Jbeta primers. Sequenced by immunoSEQ multiplex PCR; TCRdb stores in-frame clones only, minus some. Of about 120,000 clones in the sample, 70% to 80% were seen once. The specimen sequenced was PBMCs. The receptors come from a human donor in good health.

The count of this clone is one. The chain combines TRBV18 with TRBJ1-5, with no clear D. Trimming stripped 1 base from V and 7 bases from J, with 8 bases between. There are 13 residues in the CDR3. The germline V gene has CDR1 KGHSH and CDR2 LQKENI. CDR3 loop: CASSPQKLQPQHF. The CDR3 region has the DNA TGTGCCAGCTCACCACAAAAACTCCAGCCCCAGCATTTT.

In DNA form, the CDR3 reads TGTGCCAGCAGGCCGGGACAGGGGATTAGCACCGGGGAGCTGTTTTTT. Protein product: CASRPGQGISTGELFF. This chain uses TRBV27 with TRBJ2-2, with 10 positions matching TRBD1. Germline CDR1 MNHEY, CDR2 SMNVEV (reference sequence). The CDR3 extends over 16 amino acids. V shed 6 bases and J 4 bases; nucleotides not matched to a gene: 8.

The chain has TRBV30 and TRBJ1-5; a weak D match, TRBD1 (5 bases). This CDR3 spans 16 amino acids. The V gene lost 3 bases and the J gene lost 7 bases, with 22 bases spanning the gap. CDR1 and CDR2 from the germline V gene are GTSNPN and SVGIG (reference sequence). The CDR3 sequence: CAWSQRLGGGIQPQHF. The DNA for the CDR3 is TGTGCCTGGAGCCAACGACTGGGGGGGGGAATCCAGCCCCAGCATTTT. Filled out from reference TRBV30 and TRBJ1-5, the complete variable domain reads SQTIHQWPATLVQPVGSPLSLECTVEGTSNPNLYWYRQAAGRGLQLLFYSVGIGQISSEVPQNLSASRPQDRQFILSSKKLLLSDSGFYLCAWSQRLGGGIQPQHFGDGTRLSIL.